In this sample, the clone carrying this TCR beta chain turned up once. This sample was taken from a study of shared T cell receptors in the human thymus. TCRdb's table, derived via immunoSEQ multiplex PCR, lists solely in-frame clones and lacks some. The repertoire includes about 380,000 clones, 85% to 95% of them detected once, and about 0.02% sits in the top ten. There are 13 residues in the CDR3. Per germline, CDR1 MNHEY and CDR2 SVGAGI. J gave up 6 bases and V 6 bases, and 5 bases lay outside the gene matches. This rearrangement joins TRBV6-5 to TRBJ2-3; 8 positions agree with TRBD1. Specimen: thymocytes. This sequence was found in a human donor. The CDR3 DNA reads as TGTGCCAGCAGATCAGGGGGCGCGGATACGCAGTATTTT. Translated: CASRSGGADTQYF.